This TCR beta chain derives from a study of blood T cell repertoires in COVID-19. On the study more broadly: Donors in the United States, Italy and Spain gave samples during acute or convalescent COVID-19.

Measured with immunoSEQ multiplex PCR; TCRdb has only the in-frame clones, and not every one. The sample consists of 210,000 or so clones, roughly 90% of them appearing once. This clone was recorded a few times. After removal of 3 bases from V and 5 bases from J, the junction contained 4 bases not matched to a gene. Looked up from germline, CDR1 is SGHDN and CDR2 is FVKESK. The CDR3 is made up of 15 amino acids. The sample taken for sequencing was peripheral blood. This clonotype was obtained from a woman in her thirties or forties with acute or convalescent COVID-19. The V call is TRBV14, the J call TRBJ2-5; 12 bases match TRBD2. The CDR3 sequence is CASSQTSGGQETQYF. CDR3 nucleotide sequence: TGTGCCAGCAGCCAGACTAGCGGGGGCCAGGAGACCCAGTACTTC.